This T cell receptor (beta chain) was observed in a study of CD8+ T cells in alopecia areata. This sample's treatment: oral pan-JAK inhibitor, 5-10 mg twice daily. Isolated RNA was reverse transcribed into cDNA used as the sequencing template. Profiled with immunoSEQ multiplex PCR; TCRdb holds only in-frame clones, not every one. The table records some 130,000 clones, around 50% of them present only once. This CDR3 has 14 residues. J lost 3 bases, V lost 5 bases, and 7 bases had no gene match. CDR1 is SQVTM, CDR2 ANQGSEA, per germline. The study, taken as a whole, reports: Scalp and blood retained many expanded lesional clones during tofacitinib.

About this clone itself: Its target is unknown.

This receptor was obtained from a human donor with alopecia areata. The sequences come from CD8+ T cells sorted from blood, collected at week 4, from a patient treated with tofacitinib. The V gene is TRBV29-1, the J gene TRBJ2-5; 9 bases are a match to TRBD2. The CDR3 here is CSVRSGGGEETQYF. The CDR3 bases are TGCAGCGTTCGTAGCGGGGGAGGGGAAGAGACCCAGTACTTC.